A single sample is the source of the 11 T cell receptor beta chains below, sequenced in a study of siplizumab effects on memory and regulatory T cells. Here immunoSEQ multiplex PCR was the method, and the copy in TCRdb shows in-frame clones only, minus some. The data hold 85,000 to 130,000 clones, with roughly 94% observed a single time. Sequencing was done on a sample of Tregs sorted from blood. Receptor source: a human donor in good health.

The CDR3 DNA sequence: TGTGCCAGCGATCAGGGAAATGACAATCAGCCCCAGCATTTT. It codes for CASDQGNDNQPQHF. This rearrangement joins TRBV28 to TRBJ1-5; D possibly corresponds to TRBD1 (5 bases). Germline V gene sequence: CDR1 MDHEN, CDR2 SYDVKM. This CDR3 has 14 amino acids. The V gene lost 8 bases and the J gene lost 3 bases, with 14 bases spanning the gap. Using reference TRBV28 and TRBJ1-5 for the parts outside the CDR3, the full variable domain is DVKVTQSSRYLVKRTGEKVFLECVQDMDHENMFWYRQDPGLGLRLIYFSYDVKMKEKGDIPEGYSVSREKKERFSLILESASTNQTSMYLCASDQGNDNQPQHFGDGTRLSIL.

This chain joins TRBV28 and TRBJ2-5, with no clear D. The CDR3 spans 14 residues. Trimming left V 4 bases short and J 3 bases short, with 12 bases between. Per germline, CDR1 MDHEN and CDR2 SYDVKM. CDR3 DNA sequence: TGTGCCAGCAGTTCCCCTCGGCCGAAAGAGACCCAGTACTTC. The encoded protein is CASSSPRPKETQYF.

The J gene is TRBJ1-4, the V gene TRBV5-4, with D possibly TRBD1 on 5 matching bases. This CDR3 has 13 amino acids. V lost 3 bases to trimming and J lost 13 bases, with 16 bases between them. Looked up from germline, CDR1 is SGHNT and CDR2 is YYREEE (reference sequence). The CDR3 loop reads CASSSWGGSPLFF. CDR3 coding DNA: TGTGCCAGCAGCTCATGGGGGGGGAGTCCACTGTTTTTT.

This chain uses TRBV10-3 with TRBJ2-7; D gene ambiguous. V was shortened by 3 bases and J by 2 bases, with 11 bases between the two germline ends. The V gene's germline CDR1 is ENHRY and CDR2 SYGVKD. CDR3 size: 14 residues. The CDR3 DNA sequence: TGTGCCATCAGTGACGACTTACTCGCCTACGAGCAGTACTTC. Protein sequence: CAISDDLLAYEQYF.

CDR3 sequence: CASKRDGPQGGEQFF. As DNA, the CDR3 is TGTGCCAGCAAAAGGGACGGCCCTCAGGGGGGTGAGCAGTTCTTC. The gene calls are TRBV2 and TRBJ2-1; D might be TRBD1 (7 bases). This CDR3 contains 15 residues. Germline loops: CDR1 SNHLY, CDR2 FYNNEI. Trimming cost V 7 bases and J 9 bases, with 22 bases left between them.

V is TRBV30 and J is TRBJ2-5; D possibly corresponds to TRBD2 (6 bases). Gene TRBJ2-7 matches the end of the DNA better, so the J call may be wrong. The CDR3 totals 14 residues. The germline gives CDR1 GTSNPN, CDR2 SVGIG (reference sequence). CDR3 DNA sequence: TGTGCCTGGAGTATACGGGAGTCGCAGTACGAGCAGTACTTC. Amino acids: CAWSIRESQYEQYF.

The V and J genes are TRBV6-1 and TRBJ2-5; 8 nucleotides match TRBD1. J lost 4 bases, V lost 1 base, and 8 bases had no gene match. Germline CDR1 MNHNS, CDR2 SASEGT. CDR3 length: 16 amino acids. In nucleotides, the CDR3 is TGTGCCAGCAGTGAAGATCCTAGGACAGGGCTAGAGACCCAGTACTTC. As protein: CASSEDPRTGLETQYF.

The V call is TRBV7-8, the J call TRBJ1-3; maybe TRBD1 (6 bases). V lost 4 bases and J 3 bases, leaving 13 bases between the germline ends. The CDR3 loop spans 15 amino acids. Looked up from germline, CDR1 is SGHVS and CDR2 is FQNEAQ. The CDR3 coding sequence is TGTGCCAGCAGCTGGCCGGGGGCTGATGGAAACACCATATATTTT. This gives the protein CASSWPGADGNTIYF.

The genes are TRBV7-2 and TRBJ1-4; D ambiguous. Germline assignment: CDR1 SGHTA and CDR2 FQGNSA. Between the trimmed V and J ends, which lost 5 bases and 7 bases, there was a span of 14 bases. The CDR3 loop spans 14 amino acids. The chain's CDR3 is CASSVRVFGEKLFF. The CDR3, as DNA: TGTGCCAGCAGCGTGAGGGTTTTTGGTGAAAAACTGTTTTTT.

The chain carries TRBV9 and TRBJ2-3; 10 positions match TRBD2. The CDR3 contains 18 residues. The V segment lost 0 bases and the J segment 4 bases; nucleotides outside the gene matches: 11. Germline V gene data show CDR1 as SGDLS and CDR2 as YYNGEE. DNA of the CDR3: TGTGCCAGCAGCGTAGCGGCTAGCGGGAGTGGTTCCTCAGATACGCAGTATTTT. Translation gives CASSVAASGSGSSDTQYF.

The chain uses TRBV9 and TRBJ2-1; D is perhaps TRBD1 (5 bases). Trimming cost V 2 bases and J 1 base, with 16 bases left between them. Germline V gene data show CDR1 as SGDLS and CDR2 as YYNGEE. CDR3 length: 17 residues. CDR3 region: CASSVLGASVSYNEQFF. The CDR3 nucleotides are TGTGCCAGCAGCGTGTTAGGGGCCAGCGTGTCCTACAATGAGCAGTTCTTC.